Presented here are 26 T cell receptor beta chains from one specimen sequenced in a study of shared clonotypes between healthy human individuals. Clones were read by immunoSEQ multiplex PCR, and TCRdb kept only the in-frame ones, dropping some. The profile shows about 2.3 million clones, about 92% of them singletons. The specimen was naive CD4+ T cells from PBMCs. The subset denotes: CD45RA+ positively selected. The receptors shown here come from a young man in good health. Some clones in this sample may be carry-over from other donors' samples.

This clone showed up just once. This chain's CDR3 is CASSRSSGASGNTIYF. The CDR3, as DNA: TGCGCCAGCAGCCGCTCCTCCGGGGCGTCAGGAAACACCATATATTTT. The rearrangement uses TRBV4-1 and TRBJ1-3; D might be TRBD1 (5 bases). The CDR3 totals 16 residues. The V and J ends lost 4 bases and 4 bases respectively, with 17 bases between them. Germline CDR1 is MGHRA and CDR2 is YSYEKL.

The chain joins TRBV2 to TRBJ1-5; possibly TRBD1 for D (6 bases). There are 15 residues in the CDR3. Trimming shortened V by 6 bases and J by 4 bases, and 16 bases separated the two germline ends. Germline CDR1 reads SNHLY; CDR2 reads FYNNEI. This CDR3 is CASRMDRGGNQPQHF. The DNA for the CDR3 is TGTGCCAGCAGGATGGATAGGGGGGGAAATCAGCCCCAGCATTTT.

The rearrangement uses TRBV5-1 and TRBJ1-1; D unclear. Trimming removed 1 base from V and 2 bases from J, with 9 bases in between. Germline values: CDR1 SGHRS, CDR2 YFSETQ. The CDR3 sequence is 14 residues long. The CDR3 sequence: CASSLQQPNTEAFF. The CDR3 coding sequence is TGCGCCAGCAGCTTGCAACAGCCTAACACTGAAGCTTTCTTT.

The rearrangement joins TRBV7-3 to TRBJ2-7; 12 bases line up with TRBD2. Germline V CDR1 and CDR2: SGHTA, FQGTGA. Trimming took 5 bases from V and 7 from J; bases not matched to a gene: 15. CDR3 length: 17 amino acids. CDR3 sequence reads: CASSQIPSGRAPGEQYF. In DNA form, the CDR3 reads TGTGCCAGCAGCCAAATACCTAGCGGGAGGGCCCCGGGGGAGCAGTACTTC.

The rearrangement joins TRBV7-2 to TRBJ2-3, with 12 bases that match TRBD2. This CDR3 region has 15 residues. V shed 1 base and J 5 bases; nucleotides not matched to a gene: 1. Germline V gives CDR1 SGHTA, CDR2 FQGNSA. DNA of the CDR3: TGTGCCAGCAGCTTAGGACTAGCGGGAGTAGATACGCAGTATTTT. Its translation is CASSLGLAGVDTQYF.

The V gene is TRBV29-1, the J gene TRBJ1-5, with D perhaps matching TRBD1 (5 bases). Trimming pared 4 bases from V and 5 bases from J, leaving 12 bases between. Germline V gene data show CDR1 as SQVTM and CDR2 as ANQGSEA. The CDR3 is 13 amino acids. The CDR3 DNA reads TGCAGCGTTGGGAGGGGTACCGATCAGCCCCAGCATTTT. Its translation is CSVGRGTDQPQHF. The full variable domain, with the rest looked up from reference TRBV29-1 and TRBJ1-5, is SAVISQKPSRDICQRGTSLTIQCQVDSQVTMMFWYRQQPGQSLTLIATANQGSEATYESGFVIDKFPISRPNLTFSTLTVSNMSPEDSSIYLCSVGRGTDQPQHFGDGTRLSIL.

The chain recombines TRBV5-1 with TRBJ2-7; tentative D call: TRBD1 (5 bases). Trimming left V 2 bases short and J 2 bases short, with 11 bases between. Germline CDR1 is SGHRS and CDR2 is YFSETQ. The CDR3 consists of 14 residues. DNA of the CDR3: TGCGCCAGCAGCTTCATGCCAGGGACCTACGAGCAGTACTTC. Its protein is CASSFMPGTYEQYF. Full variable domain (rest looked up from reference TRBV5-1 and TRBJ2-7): KAGVTQTPRYLIKTRGQQVTLSCSPISGHRSVSWYQQTPGQGLQFLFEYFSETQRNKGNFPGRFSGRQFSNSRSEMNVSTLELGDSALYLCASSFMPGTYEQYFGPGTRLTVT.

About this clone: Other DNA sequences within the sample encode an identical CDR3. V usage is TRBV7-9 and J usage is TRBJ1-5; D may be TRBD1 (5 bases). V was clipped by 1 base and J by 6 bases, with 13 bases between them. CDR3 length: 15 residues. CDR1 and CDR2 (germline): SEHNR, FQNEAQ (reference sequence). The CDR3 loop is CASSLGDSGGQPQHF. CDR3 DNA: TGTGCCAGCAGCTTAGGTGACAGCGGGGGTCAGCCCCAGCATTTT.

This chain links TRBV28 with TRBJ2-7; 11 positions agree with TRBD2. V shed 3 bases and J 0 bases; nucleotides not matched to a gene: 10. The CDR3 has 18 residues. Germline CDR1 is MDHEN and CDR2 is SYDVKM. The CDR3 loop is CASSFTWSGTSGSYEQYF. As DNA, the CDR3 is TGTGCCAGCAGTTTTACTTGGTCTGGGACTAGCGGCTCCTACGAGCAGTACTTC.

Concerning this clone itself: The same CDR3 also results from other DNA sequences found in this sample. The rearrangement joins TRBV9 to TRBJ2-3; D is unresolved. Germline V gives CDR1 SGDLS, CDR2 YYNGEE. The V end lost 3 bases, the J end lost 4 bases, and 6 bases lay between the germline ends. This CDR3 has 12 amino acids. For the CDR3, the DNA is TGTGCCAGCAGCGCTGGAGCAGATACGCAGTATTTT. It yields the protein CASSAGADTQYF.

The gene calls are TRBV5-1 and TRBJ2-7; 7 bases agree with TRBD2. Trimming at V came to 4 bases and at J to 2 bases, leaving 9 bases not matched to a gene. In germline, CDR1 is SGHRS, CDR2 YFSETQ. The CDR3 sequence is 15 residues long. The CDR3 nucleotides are TGCGCCAGCAGCATCACAGGCGGGGGAACCTACGAGCAGTACTTC. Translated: CASSITGGGTYEQYF.

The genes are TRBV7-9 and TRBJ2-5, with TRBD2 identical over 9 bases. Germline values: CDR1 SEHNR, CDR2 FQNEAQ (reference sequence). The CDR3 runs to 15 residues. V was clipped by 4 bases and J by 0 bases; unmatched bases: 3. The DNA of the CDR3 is TGTGCCAGCAGCTCGACTAGCGGATACCAAGAGACCCAGTACTTC. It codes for CASSSTSGYQETQYF.

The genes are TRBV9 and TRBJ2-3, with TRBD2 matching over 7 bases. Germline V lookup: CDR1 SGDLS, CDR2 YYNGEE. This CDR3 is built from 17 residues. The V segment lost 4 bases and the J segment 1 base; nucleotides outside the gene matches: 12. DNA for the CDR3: TGTGCCAGCAGCATCACCCCGTCGGCGGGAGGCACAGATACGCAGTATTTT. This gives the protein CASSITPSAGGTDTQYF.

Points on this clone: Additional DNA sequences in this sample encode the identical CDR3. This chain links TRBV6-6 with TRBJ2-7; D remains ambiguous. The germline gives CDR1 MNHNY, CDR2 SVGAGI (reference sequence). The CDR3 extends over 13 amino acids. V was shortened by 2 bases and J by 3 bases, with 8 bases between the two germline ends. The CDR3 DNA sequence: TGTGCCAGCAGTTACGGAACAGTCTACGAGCAGTACTTC. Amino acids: CASSYGTVYEQYF.

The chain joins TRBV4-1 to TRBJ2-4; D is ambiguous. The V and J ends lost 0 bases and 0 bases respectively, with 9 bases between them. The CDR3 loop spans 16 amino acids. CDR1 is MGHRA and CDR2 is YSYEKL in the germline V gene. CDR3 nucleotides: TGCGCCAGCAGCCAAGAGCGAATAATAGCCAAAAACATTCAGTACTTC. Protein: CASSQERIIAKNIQYF.

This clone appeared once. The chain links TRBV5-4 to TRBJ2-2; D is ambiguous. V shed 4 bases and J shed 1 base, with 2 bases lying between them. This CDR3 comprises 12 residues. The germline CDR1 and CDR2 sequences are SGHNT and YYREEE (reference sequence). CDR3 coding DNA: TGTGCCAGCAGCGGGAACACCGGGGAGCTGTTTTTT. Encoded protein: CASSGNTGELFF.

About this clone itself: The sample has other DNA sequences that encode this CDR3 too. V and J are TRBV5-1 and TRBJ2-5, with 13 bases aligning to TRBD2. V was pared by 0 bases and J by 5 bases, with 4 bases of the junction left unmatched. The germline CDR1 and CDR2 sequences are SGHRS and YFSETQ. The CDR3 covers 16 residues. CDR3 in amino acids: CASSLGTSGSQETQYF. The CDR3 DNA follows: TGCGCCAGCAGCTTGGGGACTAGCGGGAGTCAGGAGACCCAGTACTTC.

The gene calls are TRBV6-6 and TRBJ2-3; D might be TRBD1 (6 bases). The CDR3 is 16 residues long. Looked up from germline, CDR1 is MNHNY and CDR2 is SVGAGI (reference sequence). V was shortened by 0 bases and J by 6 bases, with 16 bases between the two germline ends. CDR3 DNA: TGTGCCAGCAGTTACTCGAGGACAGACGCACACGATACGCAGTATTTT. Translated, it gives CASSYSRTDAHDTQYF.

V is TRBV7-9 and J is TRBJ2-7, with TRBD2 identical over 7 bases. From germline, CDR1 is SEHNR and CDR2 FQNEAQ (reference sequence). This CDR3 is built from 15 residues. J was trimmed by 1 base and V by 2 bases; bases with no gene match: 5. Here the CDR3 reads CASSLWASGSYEQYF. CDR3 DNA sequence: TGTGCCAGCAGCTTATGGGCTAGCGGATCCTACGAGCAGTACTTC.

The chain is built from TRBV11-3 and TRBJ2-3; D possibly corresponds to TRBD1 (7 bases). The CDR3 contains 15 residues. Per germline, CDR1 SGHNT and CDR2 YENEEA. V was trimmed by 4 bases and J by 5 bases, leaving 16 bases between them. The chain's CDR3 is CASSSSTGRGDTQYF. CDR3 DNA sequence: TGTGCCAGCAGCTCTTCGACAGGGCGGGGAGATACGCAGTATTTT.

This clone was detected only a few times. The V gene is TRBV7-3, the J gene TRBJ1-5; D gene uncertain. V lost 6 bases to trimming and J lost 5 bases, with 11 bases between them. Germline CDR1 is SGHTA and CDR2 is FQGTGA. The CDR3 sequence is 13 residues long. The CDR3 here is CASSPGPDQPQHF. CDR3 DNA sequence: TGTGCCAGCAGTCCCGGTCCCGATCAGCCCCAGCATTTT.

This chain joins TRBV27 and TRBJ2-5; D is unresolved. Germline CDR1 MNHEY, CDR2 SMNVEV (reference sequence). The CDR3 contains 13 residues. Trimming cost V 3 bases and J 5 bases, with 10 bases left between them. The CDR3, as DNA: TGTGCCAGCAGTTTGGTCGGAAAGGAGACCCAGTACTTC. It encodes CASSLVGKETQYF.

CDR3 protein: CASSLRITLYNEQFF. CDR3 in DNA: TGTGCCAGCAGCTTACGAATCACCCTTTACAATGAGCAGTTCTTC. The V call is TRBV5-6, the J call TRBJ2-1; no reliable D call. This CDR3 region has 15 residues. Per germline, CDR1 SGHDT and CDR2 YYEEEE. Trimming took off 2 bases at V and 4 bases at J, with 13 bases between the two ends.

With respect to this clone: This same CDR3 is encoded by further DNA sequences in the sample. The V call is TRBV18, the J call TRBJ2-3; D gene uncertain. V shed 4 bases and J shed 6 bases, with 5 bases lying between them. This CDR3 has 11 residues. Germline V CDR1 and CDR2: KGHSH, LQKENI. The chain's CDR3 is CASSLADTQYF. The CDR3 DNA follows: TGTGCCAGCTCACTAGCCGATACGCAGTATTTT.

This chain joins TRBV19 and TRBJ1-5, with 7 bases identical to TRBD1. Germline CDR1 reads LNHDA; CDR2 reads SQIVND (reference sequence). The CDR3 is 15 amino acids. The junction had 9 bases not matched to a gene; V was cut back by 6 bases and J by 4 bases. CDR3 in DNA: TGTGCCAGTAGGGGAGCGGGACAGAAGAATCAGCCCCAGCATTTT. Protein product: CASRGAGQKNQPQHF.

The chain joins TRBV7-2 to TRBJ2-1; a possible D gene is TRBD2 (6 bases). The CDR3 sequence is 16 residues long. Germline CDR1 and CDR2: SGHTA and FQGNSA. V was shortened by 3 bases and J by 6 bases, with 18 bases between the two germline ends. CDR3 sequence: CASSFIGTQVGNEQFF. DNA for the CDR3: TGTGCCAGCAGCTTCATAGGGACTCAAGTGGGCAATGAGCAGTTCTTC.